The subject of this entry is one T cell receptor (beta chain). This sample was taken from a study of shared clonotypes between healthy human individuals. TCRdb's copy holds only in-frame clones and misses some; the assay was immunoSEQ multiplex PCR. The data contain approximately 980,000 clones, about 80% of them singletons. The length of the CDR3 is 15 residues. V dropped 3 bases and J dropped 8; count of bases not matched to a gene: 11. Per germline, CDR1 SNHLY and CDR2 FYNNEI. The chain uses TRBV2 and TRBJ2-3; 7 nucleotides agree with TRBD1. This receptor was taken from a man aged 18 to 29 in good health. The sequenced sample consisted of memory CD4+ T cells sorted from blood. Noted subset: CD45RA-negative fraction. The CDR3 DNA reads as TGTGCCAGCAGTGATTTAGGGGGCAGGGTTGGTACGCAGTATTTT. Residues: CASSDLGGRVGTQYF.